What follows are 11 T cell receptor beta chains derived from one specimen sequenced in a study of T cells in Graves' hyperthyroidism and ophthalmopathy. RNA transcripts provided the source from which TCR beta CDR3 regions were amplified. First-round RT-PCR with HTBI primers amplified the TCR CDR3 region. TCRdb re-derived calls from the multiplex PCR reads in MiXCR, one entry per CDR3 protein. Of fewer than 350,000 distinct CDR3 sequences in the sample, 13% were seen once. The sample consisted of blood. These receptor sequences come from a woman younger than 45 with Graves' hyperthyroidism that later progressed to Graves' ophthalmopathy.

This clonotype has just a few counts. The chain employs TRBV27 and TRBJ1-2; no reliable D call. The CDR3 is 14 amino acids. Germline V CDR1 and CDR2: MNHEY, SMNVEV (reference sequence). V dropped 3 bases and J dropped 8 bases, with 16 bases sitting between them. CDR3 coding DNA: TGTGCCAGCAGTTTGCGGGTTTCGGGTTCAGGCTACACCTTC. This encodes CASSLRVSGSGYTF.

J is TRBJ1-2 and V is TRBV4-2, with D maybe TRBD1 (6 bases). Trimming shortened V by 1 base and J by 2 bases, and 23 bases separated the two germline ends. Germline CDR1 LGHNA, CDR2 YNFKEQ. This CDR3 region has 19 residues. In nucleotides, the CDR3 is TGTGCCAGCAGCCAAGGAGTAAGCAGGGGACCACCTAAAAACTATGGCTACACCTTC. Its protein is CASSQGVSRGPPKNYGYTF.

This clonotype was seen repeatedly, ten times or more. The V gene is TRBV7-9, the J gene TRBJ2-1, with TRBD1 as a possible D gene (5 bases). CDR3 length equals 16 residues. V was clipped by 1 base and J by 4 bases, with 14 bases between them. CDR1 is SEHNR, CDR2 FQNEAQ, per germline (reference sequence). The CDR3 loop reads CASSLVKSGPYNEQFF. The CDR3 nucleotides read TGTGCCAGCAGCTTAGTTAAATCAGGGCCATACAATGAGCAGTTCTTC.

This clonotype was counted many times. This chain links TRBV9 with TRBJ2-1; the match to TRBD1 covers 10 bases. The CDR3 runs 16 residues. CDR1 SGDLS and CDR2 YYNGEE come from the germline V gene. J gave up 7 bases and V 1 base, and 8 bases lay outside the gene matches. CDR3 coding DNA: TGTGCCAGCAGCGTACGGACAGGGGGTCGGGTGAATGAGCAGTTCTTC. This gives the protein CASSVRTGGRVNEQFF.

This clonotype was observed at least ten times. The CDR3 is CSASGGRGNSYEQYF. Here the CDR3 DNA reads TGCAGTGCTAGTGGGGGCAGGGGGAACTCCTACGAGCAGTACTTC. V is TRBV20-1 and J is TRBJ2-7, with 7 positions matching TRBD1. This CDR3 has 15 amino acids. Trimming at V came to 3 bases and at J to 0 bases, leaving 8 bases not matched to a gene. Per germline, CDR1 DFQATT and CDR2 SNEGSKA (reference sequence).

A word on this clonotype: This may be a read error, as it is one base from a much larger clone. The chain uses TRBV30 and TRBJ1-3; a possible D gene is TRBD1 (5 bases). In germline, CDR1 is GTSNPN, CDR2 SVGIG (reference sequence). There are 15 residues in the CDR3. The CDR3 sequence: CAWSDLEGTGSTIYF. CDR3 bases: TGTGCCTGGAGTGACCTAGAGGGGACTGGAAGCACCATATATTTT.

This chain links TRBV6-2 or TRBV6-3 with TRBJ2-5, with TRBD2 identical over 7 bases. Germline CDR1 MNHEY, CDR2 SVGEGT. The CDR3 totals 13 residues. The J segment lost 5 bases and the V segment lost 8 bases, leaving 8 bases of the junction unmatched. The CDR3 bases are TGTGCCAGCCTCGGCGGGAGTCCCGAGACCCAGTACTTC. This encodes CASLGGSPETQYF.

This clonotype was counted between two and nine times. The CDR3 DNA sequence: TGTGCCAGCAGCTTATCGCGCTTGGGGGAGCAGTACTTC. Encoded protein: CASSLSRLGEQYF. The genes are TRBV7-6 and TRBJ2-7; D call uncertain. Germline CDR1 is SGHVS and CDR2 is FNYEAQ. The CDR3 has 13 amino acids. Trimming took off 2 bases at V and 7 bases at J, with 12 bases between the two ends.

Many counts were recorded for this clonotype. The CDR3 loop is CSASREGLSYEQYF. The CDR3 DNA reads TGCAGTGCTAGTAGAGAGGGACTCTCCTACGAGCAGTACTTC. J is TRBJ2-7 and V is TRBV20-1; tentative D call: TRBD2 (6 bases). CDR3 size: 14 residues. The V and J ends lost 3 bases and 0 bases respectively, with 12 bases between them. CDR1 is DFQATT, CDR2 SNEGSKA, per germline (reference sequence).

At least ten counts were recorded for this clonotype. The V and J genes are TRBV29-1 and TRBJ2-5; 12 nucleotides match TRBD2. The V and J ends lost 4 bases and 2 bases, in that order; junction bases with no gene match: 5. The CDR3 spans 15 residues. CDR1 is SQVTM and CDR2 is ANQGSEA in the germline V gene. Here the CDR3 reads CSVGSSGRVQETQYF. The CDR3 DNA reads TGCAGCGTTGGGTCTAGCGGGAGGGTACAAGAGACCCAGTACTTC. Combining the CDR3 with reference TRBV29-1 and TRBJ2-5 gives the whole variable domain SAVISQKPSRDICQRGTSLTIQCQVDSQVTMMFWYRQQPGQSLTLIATANQGSEATYESGFVIDKFPISRPNLTFSTLTVSNMSPEDSSIYLCSVGSSGRVQETQYFGPGTRLLVL.

The table lists this clonotype with many counts. The chain recombines TRBV7-8 with TRBJ2-2, with D possibly being TRBD2 (6 bases). The germline V gene encodes CDR1 SGHVS and CDR2 FQNEAQ. This CDR3 has 16 residues. The V end lost 5 bases, the J end lost 1 base, and 14 bases lay between the germline ends. CDR3 in DNA: TGTGCCAGCAGCCTTGGCTGGCGGGAGAACACCGGGGAGCTGTTTTTT. This encodes CASSLGWRENTGELFF. The entire variable domain, with the rest obtained from reference TRBV7-8 and TRBJ2-2, is as follows: GAGVSQSPRYKVAKRGQDVALRCDPISGHVSLFWYQQALGQGPEFLTYFQNEAQLDKSGLPSDRFFAERPEGSVSTLKIQRTQQEDSAVYLCASSLGWRENTGELFFGEGSRLTVL.